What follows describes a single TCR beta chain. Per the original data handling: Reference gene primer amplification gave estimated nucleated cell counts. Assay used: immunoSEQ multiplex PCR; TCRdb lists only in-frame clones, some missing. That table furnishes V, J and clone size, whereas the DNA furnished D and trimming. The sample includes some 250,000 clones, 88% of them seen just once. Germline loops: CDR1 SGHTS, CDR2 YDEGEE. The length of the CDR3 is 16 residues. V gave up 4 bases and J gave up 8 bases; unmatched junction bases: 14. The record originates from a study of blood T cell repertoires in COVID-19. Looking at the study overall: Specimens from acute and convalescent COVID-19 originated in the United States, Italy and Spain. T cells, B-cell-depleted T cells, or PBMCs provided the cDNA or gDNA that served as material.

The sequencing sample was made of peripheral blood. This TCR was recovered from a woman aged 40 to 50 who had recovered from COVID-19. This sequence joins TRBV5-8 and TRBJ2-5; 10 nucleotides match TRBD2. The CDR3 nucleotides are TGTGCCAGCAGCCCCAGGGGGCTAGCGGGAGTTGGCACCCAGTACTTC. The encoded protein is CASSPRGLAGVGTQYF.